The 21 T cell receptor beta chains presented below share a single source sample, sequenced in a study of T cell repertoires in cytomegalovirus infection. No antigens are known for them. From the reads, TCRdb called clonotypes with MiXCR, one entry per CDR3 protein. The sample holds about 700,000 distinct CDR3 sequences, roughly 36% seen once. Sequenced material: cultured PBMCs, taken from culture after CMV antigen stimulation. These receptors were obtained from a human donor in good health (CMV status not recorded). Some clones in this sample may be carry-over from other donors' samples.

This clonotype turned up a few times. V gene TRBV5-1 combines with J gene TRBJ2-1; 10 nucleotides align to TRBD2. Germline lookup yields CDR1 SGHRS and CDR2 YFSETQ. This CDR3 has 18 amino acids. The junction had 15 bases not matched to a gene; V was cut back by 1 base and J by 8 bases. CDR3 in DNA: TGCGCCAGCAGCTTGACTAGCGGGATCCGCCCAAAGGCCCATGAGCAGTTCTTC. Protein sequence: CASSLTSGIRPKAHEQFF.

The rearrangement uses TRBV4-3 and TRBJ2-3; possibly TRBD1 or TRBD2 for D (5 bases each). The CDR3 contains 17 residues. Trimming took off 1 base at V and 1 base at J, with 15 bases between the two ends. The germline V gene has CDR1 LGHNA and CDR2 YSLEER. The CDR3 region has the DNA TGCGCCAGCAGCCAAGCGTATCAGAGGGGTCGCACAGATACGCAGTATTTT. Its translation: CASSQAYQRGRTDTQYF.

This CDR3 reads CASSGAQGALPWVAFF. The CDR3 DNA sequence: TGTGCCAGCAGCGGGGCACAGGGCGCTCTTCCTTGGGTCGCTTTCTTT. J is TRBJ1-1 and V is TRBV7-6, with a tentative D call TRBD1 (6 bases). Looked up from germline, CDR1 is SGHVS and CDR2 is FNYEAQ. V was pared by 5 bases and J by 11 bases, with 27 bases between. There are 16 residues in the CDR3.

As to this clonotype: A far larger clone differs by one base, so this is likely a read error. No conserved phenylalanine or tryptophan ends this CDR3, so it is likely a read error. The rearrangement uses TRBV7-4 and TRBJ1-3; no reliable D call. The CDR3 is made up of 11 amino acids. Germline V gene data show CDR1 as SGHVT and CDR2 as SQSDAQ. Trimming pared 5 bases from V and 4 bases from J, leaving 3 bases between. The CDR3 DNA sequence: TGTGCCAGCAGCCCGGGAAACACCATATATTGT. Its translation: CASSPGNTIYC.

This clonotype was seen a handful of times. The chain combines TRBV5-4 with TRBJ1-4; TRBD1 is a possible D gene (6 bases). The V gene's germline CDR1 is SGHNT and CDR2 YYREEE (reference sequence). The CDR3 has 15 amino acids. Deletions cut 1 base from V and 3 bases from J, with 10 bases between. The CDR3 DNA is TGTGCCAGCAGCTTGCCAGGGGTGGCTAATGAAAAACTGTTTTTT. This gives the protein CASSLPGVANEKLFF.

Here the CDR3 DNA reads TGTGCCAGCAGCCCCCCAGGGAGCAACTATGGCTACACCTTC. Amino acids: CASSPPGSNYGYTF. The V gene is TRBV7-8, the J gene TRBJ1-2; maybe TRBD1 (5 bases). The germline V gene encodes CDR1 SGHVS and CDR2 FQNEAQ. The V gene lost 5 bases and the J gene lost 2 bases, with 12 bases spanning the gap. CDR3 size: 14 residues.

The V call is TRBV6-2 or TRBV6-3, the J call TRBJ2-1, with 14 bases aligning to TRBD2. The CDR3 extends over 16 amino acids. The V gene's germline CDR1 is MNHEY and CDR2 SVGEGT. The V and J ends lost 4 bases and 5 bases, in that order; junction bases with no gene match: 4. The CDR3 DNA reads TGTGCCAGCAGTTTAAGACTAGCGGGAGGGAACAATGAGCAGTTCTTC. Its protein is CASSLRLAGGNNEQFF.

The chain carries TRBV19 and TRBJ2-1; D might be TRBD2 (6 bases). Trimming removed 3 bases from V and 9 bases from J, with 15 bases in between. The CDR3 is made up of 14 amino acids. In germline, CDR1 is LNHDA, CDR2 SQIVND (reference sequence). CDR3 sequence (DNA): TGTGCCAGTAGTATCCAACTAGCTTGGGTTGAGCAGTTCTTC. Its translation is CASSIQLAWVEQFF.

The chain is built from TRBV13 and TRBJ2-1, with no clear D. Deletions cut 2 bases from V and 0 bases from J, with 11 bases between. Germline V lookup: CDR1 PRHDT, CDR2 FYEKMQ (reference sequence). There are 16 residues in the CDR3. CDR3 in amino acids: CASSLSPLSSYNEQFF. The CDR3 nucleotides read TGTGCCAGCAGCTTATCCCCTTTGAGCTCCTACAATGAGCAGTTCTTC.

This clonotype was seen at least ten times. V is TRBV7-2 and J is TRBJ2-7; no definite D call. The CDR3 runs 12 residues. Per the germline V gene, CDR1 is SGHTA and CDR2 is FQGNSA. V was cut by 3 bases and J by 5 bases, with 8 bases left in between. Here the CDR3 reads CASSFSRDEQYF. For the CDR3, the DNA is TGTGCCAGCAGCTTTTCCCGGGACGAGCAGTACTTC.

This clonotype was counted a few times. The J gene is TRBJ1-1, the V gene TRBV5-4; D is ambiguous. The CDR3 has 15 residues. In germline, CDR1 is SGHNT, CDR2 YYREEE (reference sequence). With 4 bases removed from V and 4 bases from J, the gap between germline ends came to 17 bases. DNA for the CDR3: TGTGCCAGCAGCCCAGTGGGGATGGGTCCCACTGAAGCTTTCTTT. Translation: CASSPVGMGPTEAFF.

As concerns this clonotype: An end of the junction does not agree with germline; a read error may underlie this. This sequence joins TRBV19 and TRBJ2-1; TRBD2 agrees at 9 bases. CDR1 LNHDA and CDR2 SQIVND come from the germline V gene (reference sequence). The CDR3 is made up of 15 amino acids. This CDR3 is CASRIAGDTDNEQFF. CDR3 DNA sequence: TGTGCCAGTAGGATAGCGGGAGATACCGACAATGAGCAGTTCTTC.

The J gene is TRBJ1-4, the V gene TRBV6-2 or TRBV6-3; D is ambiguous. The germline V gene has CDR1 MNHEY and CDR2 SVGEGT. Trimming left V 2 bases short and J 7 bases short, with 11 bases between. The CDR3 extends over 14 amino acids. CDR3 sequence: CASSYRPTAEKLFF. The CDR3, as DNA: TGTGCCAGCAGTTACCGACCGACGGCTGAAAAACTGTTTTTT.

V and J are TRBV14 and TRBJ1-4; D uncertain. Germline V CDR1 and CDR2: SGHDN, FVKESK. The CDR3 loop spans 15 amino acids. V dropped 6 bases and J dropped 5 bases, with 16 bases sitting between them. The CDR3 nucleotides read TGTGCCAGCAGTAGATGGACTGGACCAAATGAAAAACTGTTTTTT. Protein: CASSRWTGPNEKLFF.

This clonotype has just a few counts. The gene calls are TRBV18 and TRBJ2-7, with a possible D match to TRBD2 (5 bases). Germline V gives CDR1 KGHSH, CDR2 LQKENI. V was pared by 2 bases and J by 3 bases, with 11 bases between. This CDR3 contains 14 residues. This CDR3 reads CASSPARDFYEQYF. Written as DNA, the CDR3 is TGTGCCAGCTCACCAGCGAGGGATTTCTACGAGCAGTACTTC.

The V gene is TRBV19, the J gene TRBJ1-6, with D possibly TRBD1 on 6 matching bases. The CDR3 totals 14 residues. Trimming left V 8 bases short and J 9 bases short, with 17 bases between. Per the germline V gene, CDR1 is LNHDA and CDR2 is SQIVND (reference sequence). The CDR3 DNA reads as TGTGCCAGTGGCCAAGAGGGGGATGGTTCACCCCTCCACTTT. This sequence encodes CASGQEGDGSPLHF.

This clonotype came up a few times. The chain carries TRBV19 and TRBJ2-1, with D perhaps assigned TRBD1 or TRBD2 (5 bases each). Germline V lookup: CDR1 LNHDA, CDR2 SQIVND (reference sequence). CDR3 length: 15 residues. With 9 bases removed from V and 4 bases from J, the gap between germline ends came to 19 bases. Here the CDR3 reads CASTLRDRRYNEQFF. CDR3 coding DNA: TGTGCCAGCACCCTCCGGGACCGACGGTACAATGAGCAGTTCTTC. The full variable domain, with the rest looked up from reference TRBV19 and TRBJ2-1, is DGGITQSPKYLFRKEGQNVTLSCEQNLNHDAMYWYRQDPGQGLRLIYYSQIVNDFQKGDIAEGYSVSREKKESFPLTVTSAQKNPTAFYLCASTLRDRRYNEQFFGPGTRLTVL.

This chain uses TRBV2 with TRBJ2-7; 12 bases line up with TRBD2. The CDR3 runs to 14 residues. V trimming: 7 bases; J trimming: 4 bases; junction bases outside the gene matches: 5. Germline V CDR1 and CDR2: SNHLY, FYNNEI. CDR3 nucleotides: TGTGCCAGCACTCGGACTAGCGGGACGTACGAGCAGTACTTC. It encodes CASTRTSGTYEQYF. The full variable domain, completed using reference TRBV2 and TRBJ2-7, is EPEVTQTPSHQVTQMGQEVILRCVPISNHLYFYWYRQILGQKVEFLVSFYNNEISEKSEIFDDQFSVERPDGSNFTLKIRSTKLEDSAMYFCASTRTSGTYEQYFGPGTRLTVT.

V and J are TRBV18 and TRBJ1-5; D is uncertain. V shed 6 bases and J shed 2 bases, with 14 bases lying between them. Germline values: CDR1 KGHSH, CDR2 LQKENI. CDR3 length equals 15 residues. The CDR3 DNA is TGTGCCAGCTCCCGTCAGTATGACGGCAATCAGCCCCAGCATTTT. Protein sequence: CASSRQYDGNQPQHF.

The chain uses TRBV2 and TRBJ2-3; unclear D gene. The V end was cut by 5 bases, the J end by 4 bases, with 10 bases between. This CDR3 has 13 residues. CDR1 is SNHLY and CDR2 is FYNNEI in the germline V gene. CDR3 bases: TGTGCCAGCAGTCGGGCGCAGGCAGATACGCAGTATTTT. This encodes CASSRAQADTQYF. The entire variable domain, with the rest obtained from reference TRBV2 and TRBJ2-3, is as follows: EPEVTQTPSHQVTQMGQEVILRCVPISNHLYFYWYRQILGQKVEFLVSFYNNEISEKSEIFDDQFSVERPDGSNFTLKIRSTKLEDSAMYFCASSRAQADTQYFGPGTRLTVL.

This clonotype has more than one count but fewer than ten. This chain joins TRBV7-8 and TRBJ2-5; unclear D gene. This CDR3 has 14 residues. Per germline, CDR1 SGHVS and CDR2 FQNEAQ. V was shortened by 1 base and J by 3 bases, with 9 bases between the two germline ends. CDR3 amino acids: CASSLGPMKETQYF. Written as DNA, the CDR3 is TGTGCCAGCAGCTTAGGCCCGATGAAAGAGACCCAGTACTTC.